This T cell receptor beta chain was retrieved from a study of OX40 agonist ivuxolimab in advanced cancers. Autoimmune disease history or systemic immunosuppression was exclusionary. The CDR3 totals 16 residues. Looked up from germline, CDR1 is LGHNA and CDR2 is YSLEER. The trim removed 0 bases at V and 5 bases at J, leaving 9 bases unmatched. A single count supports this clone. Assay: immunoSEQ multiplex PCR; the TCRdb copy retains only in-frame clones and omits some. Seen here are 70,000 to 95,000 clones, around 87% observed once, and the top ten hold roughly 0.54%. The chain uses TRBV4-3 and TRBJ1-2; the match to TRBD1 covers 7 bases. This receptor was taken from an adult with an advanced solid tumor such as melanoma, head and neck, liver or kidney cancer. The sample in question was CD4+ or CD8+ T cells sorted from blood, obtained in a trial of the OX40 agonist ivuxolimab. The CDR3 DNA sequence: TGCGCCAGCAGCCAAGATTTAACGGGACAGCTGTATGGCTACACCTTC. It yields the protein CASSQDLTGQLYGYTF.